This TCR beta chain stems from a study of cytomegalovirus exposure and HLA in healthy donors. As regards this clone: Its antigen is as yet unknown.

The donors were members of the approximately 130-subject validation cohort (separate from the roughly 680-subject first cohort). Clones were sequenced by immunoSEQ multiplex PCR, and TCRdb holds only the in-frame ones, with some missing. The table shows roughly 230,000 clones, with about 92% occurring only once. The study, taken as a whole, reports: Most sequenced TCRs were rare (though some public TCRs occurred in many donors). The authors listed approximately 150 TCR beta chains as cytomegalovirus-associated. A later analysis found first-cohort TCR clusters tended to co-occur in the 95 to 150 validation repertoires.

This CDR3 comprises 12 residues. V shed 3 bases and J shed 7 bases, with 10 bases lying between them. The receptor was isolated from a woman between 25 and 40 years old in good health and CMV-seronegative. Sequencing used PBMCs. The chain links TRBV23-1 to TRBJ2-7; D is undetermined. TRBV23-1 is known as an ORF, though its function is uncertain. The CDR3 protein is CASSHSQREQYF. The DNA of the CDR3 is TGCGCCAGCAGTCATTCCCAACGGGAGCAGTACTTC.